The 24 T cell receptor beta chains below all came from one sample that was sequenced in a study of cytomegalovirus exposure and HLA in healthy donors. Amplification used 60 Vbeta primers and 13 Jbeta primers. Measured with immunoSEQ multiplex PCR; TCRdb has only the in-frame clones, and not every one. The table includes about 170,000 clones, roughly four fifths detected once. Sequencing was performed on PBMCs. The receptor set was obtained from a woman younger than 35 in good health and CMV-seronegative.

The rearrangement uses TRBV7-9 and TRBJ2-1; D ambiguous. The germline V gene encodes CDR1 SEHNR and CDR2 FQNEAQ (reference sequence). Trimming removed 0 bases at V and 0 bases at J, with 12 bases between. The CDR3 has 17 amino acids. The CDR3 protein is CASSLAVETFSYNEQFF. The CDR3, as DNA: TGTGCCAGCAGCTTAGCAGTAGAAACTTTCTCCTACAATGAGCAGTTCTTC.

This sequence joins TRBV2 and TRBJ1-2, with D maybe TRBD1 (6 bases). The CDR3 consists of 13 residues. Trimming removed 6 bases at V and 7 bases at J, with 15 bases between. In germline, CDR1 is SNHLY, CDR2 FYNNEI. CDR3 loop: CASRAGQYAGYTF. In DNA form, the CDR3 reads TGTGCCAGCAGAGCAGGACAGTATGCTGGCTACACCTTC.

The chain couples TRBV5-6 to TRBJ2-1; 8 bases match TRBD2. The CDR3 covers 14 residues. The germline CDR1 and CDR2 sequences are SGHDT and YYEEEE. V gave up 0 bases and J gave up 9 bases; unmatched junction bases: 5. CDR3 amino acids: CASSLAGGVGEQFF. The CDR3 bases are TGTGCCAGCAGCTTGGCCGGGGGGGTGGGTGAGCAGTTCTTC.

CDR3 sequence (DNA): TGCGCCAGCAGCTCGACAGGGGTTGTGAACACTGAAGCTTTCTTT. This sequence encodes CASSSTGVVNTEAFF. The chain employs TRBV5-1 and TRBJ1-1; the match to TRBD1 covers 8 bases. The V gene's germline CDR1 is SGHRS and CDR2 YFSETQ. V lost 3 bases, J lost 0 bases, and 4 bases stayed unmatched. The CDR3 runs 15 residues.

This chain connects TRBV29-1 to TRBJ2-7; 9 bases fit TRBD1. The trim removed 6 bases at V and 0 bases at J, leaving 12 bases unmatched. Germline V gene lookup returns CDR1 SQVTM and CDR2 ANQGSEA. This CDR3 has 16 amino acids. CDR3 protein: CSVGQGEADISYEQYF. CDR3 DNA: TGCAGCGTGGGACAGGGTGAAGCGGATATCTCCTACGAGCAGTACTTC.

The chain employs TRBV6-5 and TRBJ2-1, with D unresolved. Trimming left V 2 bases short and J 7 bases short, with 6 bases between. Germline V gene data show CDR1 as MNHEY and CDR2 as SVGAGI. The CDR3 has 12 residues. In DNA form, the CDR3 reads TGTGCCAGCAGTTACGCCGGGAATGAGCAGTTCTTC. Its translation is CASSYAGNEQFF.

This chain links TRBV7-9 with TRBJ1-2; 7 bases match TRBD1. Germline-derived CDR1 and CDR2 are SEHNR and FQNEAQ (reference sequence). This CDR3 region has 15 residues. CDR3 coding DNA: TGTTCCACCAGCAGGACAACAGGGGCTAACTATGGCTACACCTTC. Its protein is CSTSRTTGANYGYTF.

The chain has TRBV27 and TRBJ2-3, with 8 bases lining up with TRBD1. The V gene's germline CDR1 is MNHEY and CDR2 SMNVEV (reference sequence). The ends lost 2 bases at V and 4 bases at J; junction bases unmatched: 5. The CDR3 is 15 residues long. CDR3 residues: CASSLGPGGPDTQYF. The CDR3 DNA sequence: TGTGCCAGCAGTTTAGGCCCAGGGGGCCCAGATACGCAGTATTTT.

This chain links TRBV7-8 with TRBJ1-1; no clear D. Germline CDR1 and CDR2: SGHVS and FQNEAQ. CDR3 size: 14 residues. V was shortened by 1 base and J by 1 base, with 7 bases between the two germline ends. The CDR3: CASSLEHPNTEAFF. The CDR3 nucleotides are TGTGCCAGCAGCTTAGAACACCCGAACACTGAAGCTTTCTTT.

The rearrangement uses TRBV28 and TRBJ2-3, with TRBD2 matching over 7 bases. This CDR3 has 17 residues. V was clipped by 7 bases and J by 7 bases; unmatched bases: 20. In germline, CDR1 is MDHEN, CDR2 SYDVKM. CDR3 region: CASNPPESGGNRNTQYF. The CDR3 DNA is TGTGCCAGCAACCCTCCCGAATCGGGGGGTAATAGGAATACGCAGTATTTT.

The chain carries TRBV7-9 and TRBJ2-1; the D gene is possibly TRBD1 (6 bases). CDR1 and CDR2 from the germline V gene are SEHNR and FQNEAQ (reference sequence). There are 14 residues in the CDR3. V was shortened by 5 bases and J by 10 bases, with 18 bases between the two germline ends. CDR3 residues: CASSPTAGVGEQFF. CDR3 coding DNA: TGTGCCAGCAGCCCTACGGCAGGGGTCGGGGAGCAGTTCTTC.

In DNA, the CDR3 is TGTGCCAGCAGTGAACCGACAGGGGTCCCACTCGAATCCAGCGAGCAGTACTTC. Translating it yields CASSEPTGVPLESSEQYF. The J gene is TRBJ2-7, the V gene TRBV6-1, with 8 bases matching TRBD1. Trimming cost V 2 bases and J 6 bases; bases outside gene matches: 18. Germline V gives CDR1 MNHNS, CDR2 SASEGT. There are 18 residues in the CDR3.

The rearrangement links TRBV7-9 to TRBJ2-1, with D uncertain. The CDR3 extends over 16 amino acids. In germline, CDR1 is SEHNR, CDR2 FQNEAQ (reference sequence). The V and J ends lost 5 bases and 3 bases respectively, with 17 bases between them. CDR3: CASSDSISHRYNEQFF. The DNA of the CDR3 is TGTGCCAGCAGCGACTCTATTAGTCACCGCTACAATGAGCAGTTCTTC.

In its sample, this clone was seen once. V gene TRBV10-1 combines with J gene TRBJ1-2; 10 bases fit TRBD1. V trimming: 6 bases; J trimming: 2 bases; junction bases outside the gene matches: 15. Germline V gene data show CDR1 as WNHNN and CDR2 as SYGVQD (reference sequence). The CDR3 has 18 amino acids. CDR3 nucleotides: TGCGCCAGCAGGGGGTTTGAGGGACAGGGGAATCTCAACTATGGCTACACCTTC. It is translated as CASRGFEGQGNLNYGYTF.

This clone showed up just a few times. This chain joins TRBV10-1 and TRBJ2-1; TRBD2 aligns across 8 bases. This CDR3 spans 16 amino acids. Germline V lookup: CDR1 WNHNN, CDR2 SYGVQD (reference sequence). Trimming at V came to 0 bases and at J to 5 bases, leaving 6 bases not matched to a gene. Written as DNA, the CDR3 is TGCGCCAGCAGTGAGTCTAGGGTAGCGGGAAACAATGAGCAGTTCTTC. Translation gives CASSESRVAGNNEQFF.

This clone showed up just once. This chain's CDR3 is CASSMDWDSGSELDEQYF. DNA for the CDR3: TGTGCCAGTAGTATGGATTGGGACTCGGGGTCGGAACTCGACGAGCAGTACTTC. The gene calls are TRBV19 and TRBJ2-7, with D possibly TRBD2 on 6 matching bases. The CDR3 consists of 18 residues. CDR1 is LNHDA and CDR2 is SQIVND in the germline V gene (reference sequence). The V gene lost 3 bases and the J gene lost 5 bases, with 26 bases spanning the gap.

A few counts support this clone. The V call is TRBV14, the J call TRBJ1-2, with D uncertain. The germline V and J ends were trimmed by 3 bases and 5 bases, with 10 bases remaining between them. Germline V gene lookup returns CDR1 SGHDN and CDR2 FVKESK. This CDR3 spans 13 amino acids. CDR3 protein: CASSHTRTYGYTF. In DNA form, the CDR3 reads TGTGCCAGCAGCCATACACGGACTTATGGCTACACCTTC.

The chain links TRBV2 to TRBJ1-1; D is unclear. CDR3 length: 17 amino acids. Per the germline V gene, CDR1 is SNHLY and CDR2 is FYNNEI. Trimming took off 7 bases at V and 5 bases at J, with 26 bases between the two ends. The CDR3 sequence: CASNGNGLTIRGTEAFF. The CDR3 DNA follows: TGTGCCAGCAATGGGAACGGGTTGACTATTCGCGGGACTGAAGCTTTCTTT.

The sample holds a few counts of this clone. CDR3 nucleotides: TGTGCCAGCAGTTACGAGAGAGATGGAAACACCATATATTTT. Its protein is CASSYERDGNTIYF. V and J are TRBV6-5 and TRBJ1-3, with D unresolved. The V end was cut by 2 bases, the J end by 3 bases, with 8 bases between. Germline loops: CDR1 MNHEY, CDR2 SVGAGI. CDR3 size: 14 residues.

The J gene is TRBJ2-3, the V gene TRBV29-1, with 9 bases lining up with TRBD2. V gave up 4 bases and J gave up 3 bases; unmatched junction bases: 5. The length of the CDR3 is 14 residues. CDR1 and CDR2 (germline): SQVTM, ANQGSEA. The CDR3 DNA is TGCAGCGTTGGTCTAGCGGGGCCGACAGATACGCAGTATTTT. As protein: CSVGLAGPTDTQYF.

This chain uses TRBV9 with TRBJ2-5; 7 bases map to TRBD1. Germline V gene data show CDR1 as SGDLS and CDR2 as YYNGEE. J gave up 1 base and V 3 bases, and 6 bases lay outside the gene matches. CDR3 length: 15 amino acids. In DNA, the CDR3 is TGTGCCAGCAGCGGCAACTCAGGGGGCCAAGAGACCCAGTACTTC. It encodes CASSGNSGGQETQYF.

The chain has TRBV7-2 and TRBJ2-2; 8 nucleotides align to TRBD2. V was pared by 1 base and J by 5 bases, with 12 bases of the junction left unmatched. The CDR3 has 18 amino acids. CDR1 and CDR2 from the germline V gene are SGHTA and FQGNSA. Written as DNA, the CDR3 is TGTGCCAGCAGCTTAGATCTTGGCGGCGCTAGCGGGACCGGGGAGCTGTTTTTT. Its protein product is CASSLDLGGASGTGELFF.

V and J are TRBV11-2 and TRBJ1-1; 7 nucleotides agree with TRBD1. This CDR3 region has 15 residues. Germline assignment: CDR1 SGHAT and CDR2 FQNNGV. V lost 2 bases to trimming and J lost 5 bases; unmatched junction nucleotides: 8. CDR3 nucleotide sequence: TGTGCCAGCAGCTTAAATGAGGGGGCGGTAACTGAAGCTTTCTTT. Translated, it gives CASSLNEGAVTEAFF.

The chain joins TRBV18 to TRBJ2-3, with D perhaps matching TRBD2 (5 bases). Germline V gene sequence: CDR1 KGHSH, CDR2 LQKENI. This CDR3 is 15 amino acids long. V was trimmed by 5 bases and J by 3 bases, leaving 15 bases between them. The CDR3 sequence: CASSFSGGGTDTQYF. As DNA, the CDR3 is TGTGCCAGCTCATTCAGCGGAGGTGGTACAGATACGCAGTATTTT.